This record looks at one TCR beta chain sequence and its context. Its antigen is unidentified. Sequence at one end of the junction differs from germline and may be a read error. This record comes from a study of blood T cells in healthy people across ages. General study points: More naive CD4+ cells and higher diversity marked long-lived donors relative to aged donors.

Primed by a sample-barcoded 5' primer and a J-beta primer mix, a second PCR proceeded for about 7 to 11 cycles. With 12 random nucleotides, a template-switch adaptor tagged each individual cDNA molecule. TCRdb re-analysed the 5' RACE reads in MiXCR, keeping a single row per CDR3 protein. The table has 710,000 or so distinct CDR3 sequences, approximately 22% seen once. CDR1 and CDR2 (germline): SGHNT, YYREEE (reference sequence). There are 14 residues in the CDR3. At least 5.5 micrograms of total RNA were extracted per sample. This receptor was obtained from a man aged 65-85 years in good health. The specimen was blood. This chain links TRBV5-4 with TRBJ2-2, with D perhaps TRBD1 or TRBD2 (5 bases each). In nucleotides, the CDR3 is TGTGCCAGCAGCCCTGCACAGGTTTCCGGGGAGCTGTCTTTT. Its protein is CASSPAQVSGELSF.